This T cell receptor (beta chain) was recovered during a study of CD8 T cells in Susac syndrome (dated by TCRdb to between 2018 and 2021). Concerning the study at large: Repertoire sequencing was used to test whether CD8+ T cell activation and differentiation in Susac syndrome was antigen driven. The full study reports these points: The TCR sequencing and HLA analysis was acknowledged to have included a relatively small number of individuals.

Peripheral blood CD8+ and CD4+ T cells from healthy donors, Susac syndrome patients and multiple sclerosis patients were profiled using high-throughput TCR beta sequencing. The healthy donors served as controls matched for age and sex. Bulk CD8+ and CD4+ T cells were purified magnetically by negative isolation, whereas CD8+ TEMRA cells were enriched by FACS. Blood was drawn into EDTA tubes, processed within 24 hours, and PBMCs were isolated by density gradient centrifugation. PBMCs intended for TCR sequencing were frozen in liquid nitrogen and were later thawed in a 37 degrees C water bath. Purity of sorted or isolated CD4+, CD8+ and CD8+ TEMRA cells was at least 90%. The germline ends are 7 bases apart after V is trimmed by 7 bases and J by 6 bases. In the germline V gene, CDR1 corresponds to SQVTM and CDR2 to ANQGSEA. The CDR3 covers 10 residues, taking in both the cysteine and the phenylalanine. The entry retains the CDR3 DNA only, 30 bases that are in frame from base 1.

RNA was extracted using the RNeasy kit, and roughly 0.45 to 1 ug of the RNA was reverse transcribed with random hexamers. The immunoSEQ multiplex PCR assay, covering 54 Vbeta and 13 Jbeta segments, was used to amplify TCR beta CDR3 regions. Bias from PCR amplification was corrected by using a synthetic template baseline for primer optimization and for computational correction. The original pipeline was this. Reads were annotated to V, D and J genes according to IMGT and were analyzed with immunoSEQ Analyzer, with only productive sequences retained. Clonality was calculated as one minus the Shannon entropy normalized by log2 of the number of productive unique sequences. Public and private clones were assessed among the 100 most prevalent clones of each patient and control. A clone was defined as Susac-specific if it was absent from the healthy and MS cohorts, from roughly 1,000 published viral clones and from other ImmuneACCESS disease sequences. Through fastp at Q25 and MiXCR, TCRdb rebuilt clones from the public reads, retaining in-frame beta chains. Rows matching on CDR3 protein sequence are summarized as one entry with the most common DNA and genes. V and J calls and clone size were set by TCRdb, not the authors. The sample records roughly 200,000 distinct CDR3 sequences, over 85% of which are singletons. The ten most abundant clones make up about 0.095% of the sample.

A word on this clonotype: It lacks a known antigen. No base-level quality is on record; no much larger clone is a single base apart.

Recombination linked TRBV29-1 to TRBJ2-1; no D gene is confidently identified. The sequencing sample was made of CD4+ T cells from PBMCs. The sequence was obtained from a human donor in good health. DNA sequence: TGCAGCGCAGCCGTCAATGAGCAGTTCTTC. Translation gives CSAAVNEQFF.